The 14 T cell receptor beta chains presented below share a single source sample, sequenced in a study of T cell responses to AZD1222 COVID-19 vaccine (dated by TCRdb to about 2021). The time point label here, explained by the study, means: baseline before first vaccination. Library preparation used the immunoSEQ multiplex PCR assay. Entries here come from immuneACCESS through TCRdb and include only in-frame sequences with V and J called. Some clones fail to appear in such tables; in the studies checked, an unresolved V gene covers under half of the shortfall, and the cause of the remainder is unknown. A total of about 150,000 clones appear in this sample, about 91% of them only once. Around 2.3% of the sample is taken by the ten largest. The starting material was peripheral blood, obtained on day 0 of AZD1222 vaccination. The source is an adult in good health.

This chain joins TRBV5-4 and TRBJ1-1, with D perhaps matching TRBD1 (5 bases). In germline, CDR1 is SGHNT, CDR2 YYREEE (reference sequence). The CDR3 contains 13 residues. V lost 1 base, J lost 5 bases, and 9 bases lay in between. The CDR3 DNA reads as TGTGCCAGCAGCTTGATCGGGACTACTGAAGCTTTCTTT. Residues: CASSLIGTTEAFF.

The chain joins TRBV2 to TRBJ1-6; D possibly corresponds to TRBD1 (5 bases). This CDR3 spans 15 amino acids. Looked up from germline, CDR1 is SNHLY and CDR2 is FYNNEI. V was trimmed by 7 bases and J by 9 bases, leaving 19 bases between them. The CDR3 region is CASTQWGGVSSPLHF. The CDR3, as DNA: TGTGCCAGCACCCAATGGGGCGGGGTATCTTCACCCCTCCACTTT.

This sequence joins TRBV7-9 and TRBJ1-4, with D possibly matching TRBD1 (5 bases). The V gene lost 2 bases and the J gene lost 5 bases, with 9 bases spanning the gap. CDR3 length: 14 amino acids. Germline V gives CDR1 SEHNR, CDR2 FQNEAQ (reference sequence). The CDR3 nucleotides are TGTGCCAGCAGCTTAAATCAGGGAAATGAAAAACTGTTTTTT. Translated, it gives CASSLNQGNEKLFF. Filled out from reference TRBV7-9 and TRBJ1-4, the complete variable domain reads DTGVSQNPRHKITKRGQNVTFRCDPISEHNRLYWYRQTLGQGPEFLTYFQNEAQLEKSRLLSDRFSAERPKGSFSTLEIQRTEQGDSAMYLCASSLNQGNEKLFFGSGTQLSVL.

CDR3 sequence (DNA): TGTGCCAGCAGCGAACGACCGACAATGAACACTGAAGCTTTCTTT. Translating gives CASSERPTMNTEAFF. The chain is built from TRBV9 and TRBJ1-1; D is unclear. Trimming left V 3 bases short and J 0 bases short, with 12 bases between. The CDR3 sequence is 15 residues long. The germline CDR1 and CDR2 sequences are SGDLS and YYNGEE.

This clone showed up just a few times. The V gene is TRBV6-5, the J gene TRBJ2-7; TRBD1 might be the D (6 bases). Looked up from germline, CDR1 is MNHEY and CDR2 is SVGAGI. The CDR3 sequence is 15 residues long. V was pared by 5 bases and J by 4 bases, with 18 bases between. In DNA form, the CDR3 reads TGTGCCAGCAGTAGTGACAGGACCAATATTTACGAGCAGTACTTC. It is translated as CASSSDRTNIYEQYF.

This clone was detected only once. The chain joins TRBV6-4 to TRBJ2-7; D remains ambiguous. This CDR3 contains 14 residues. V was pared by 1 base and J by 3 bases, with 10 bases between. CDR1 and CDR2 from the germline V gene are MRHNA and SNTAGT. CDR3 protein: CASSDFRFIYEQYF. Written as DNA, the CDR3 is TGTGCCAGCAGTGACTTCAGATTCATCTACGAGCAGTACTTC.

The CDR3 spells CASSLDADEKLFF. CDR3 nucleotides: TGTGCCAGCAGCTTAGACGCTGATGAAAAACTGTTTTTT. The chain uses TRBV7-2 and TRBJ1-4, with unresolved D. Looked up from germline, CDR1 is SGHTA and CDR2 is FQGNSA. The CDR3 loop spans 13 amino acids. Trimming cost V 1 base and J 6 bases, with 6 bases left between them.

This sequence joins TRBV12-5 and TRBJ2-1; D unresolved. Germline V gene lookup returns CDR1 LGHNT and CDR2 FRNRAP. The CDR3 is 16 residues long. V was cut by 1 base and J by 1 base, with 11 bases left in between. CDR3 residues: CASGLGTLGSYNEQFF. For the CDR3, the DNA is TGTGCTAGTGGTTTGGGGACCCTCGGGTCCTACAATGAGCAGTTCTTC.

The chain employs TRBV2 and TRBJ2-5, with 8 bases matching TRBD1. V gave up 7 bases and J gave up 4 bases; unmatched junction bases: 17. This CDR3 region has 17 residues. The germline V gene has CDR1 SNHLY and CDR2 FYNNEI. The CDR3 is CASTTNGGRGLGETQYF. For the CDR3, the DNA is TGTGCCAGCACTACAAACGGGGGCAGGGGGCTGGGAGAGACCCAGTACTTC.

The rearrangement uses TRBV7-8 and TRBJ1-2; TRBD1 matches 7 bases. The CDR3 spans 15 residues. V lost 5 bases to trimming and J lost 6 bases; unmatched junction nucleotides: 12. Germline loops: CDR1 SGHVS, CDR2 FQNEAQ. As DNA, the CDR3 is TGTGCCAGCAGCCCCACGGGACAGCCAAGGGATGGCTACACCTTC. As protein: CASSPTGQPRDGYTF.

The CDR3 sequence is CASSESPRDTEAFF. The CDR3 DNA is TGTGCCAGCAGTGAATCCCCGAGGGACACTGAAGCTTTCTTT. The chain links TRBV6-1 to TRBJ1-1; D gene unclear. CDR1 is MNHNS, CDR2 SASEGT, per germline. CDR3 size: 14 residues. The V end lost 2 bases, the J end lost 3 bases, and 10 bases lay between the germline ends.

For this clone: The germline gene is not matched at one end of the junction; a read error may be the cause. The chain joins TRBV2 to TRBJ2-3; the D is unclear. The CDR3 runs to 14 residues. Germline assignment: CDR1 SNHLY and CDR2 FYNNEI. CDR3 sequence: CASSEVGSRDTQYF. CDR3 in DNA: TGTGCCAGCAGTGAAGTCGGCAGCAGAGATACGCAGTATTTT.

J is TRBJ2-2 and V is TRBV2; 7 bases agree with TRBD2. The trim removed 2 bases at V and 1 base at J, leaving 1 base unmatched. CDR1 and CDR2 (germline): SNHLY, FYNNEI. The CDR3 extends over 15 amino acids. The CDR3: CASSELAVNTGELFF. DNA of the CDR3: TGTGCCAGCAGTGAACTAGCGGTGAACACCGGGGAGCTGTTTTTT. The complete variable domain, with remaining parts taken from reference TRBV2 and TRBJ2-2, reads EPEVTQTPSHQVTQMGQEVILRCVPISNHLYFYWYRQILGQKVEFLVSFYNNEISEKSEIFDDQFSVERPDGSNFTLKIRSTKLEDSAMYFCASSELAVNTGELFFGEGSRLTVL.

V usage is TRBV27 and J usage is TRBJ1-2, with 9 bases identical to TRBD1. Looked up from germline, CDR1 is MNHEY and CDR2 is SMNVEV (reference sequence). Trimming at V came to 5 bases and at J to 8 bases, leaving 12 bases not matched to a gene. The CDR3 is 15 residues long. The DNA for the CDR3 is TGTGCCAGCAGTCCCGGGACAGGGTGGCCGGTAGGCTACACCTTC. Encoded protein: CASSPGTGWPVGYTF.